This TCR beta chain was documented in a study of blood T cell repertoires in COVID-19. Measured with immunoSEQ multiplex PCR; TCRdb has only the in-frame clones, and not every one. The sample has over 200,000 clones, around four fifths seen once. With V trimmed by 6 bases and J by 7 bases, 4 bases remained unmatched. The germline V gene has CDR1 LNHDA and CDR2 SQIVND (reference sequence). The CDR3 covers 13 residues. This clone has just one count. This chain connects TRBV19 to TRBJ2-7, with 12 bases matching TRBD2. Material for sequencing was peripheral blood. The sequence was collected from a man of 80 years or more with acute or convalescent COVID-19. CDR3 nucleotide sequence: TGTGCCAGTAGGCGACTAGCGGGAGAAGAGCAGTACTTC. It encodes CASRRLAGEEQYF.